This TCR beta chain originates from a study of blood T cell repertoires in COVID-19 (dated by TCRdb to about 2020). Background for the entire study: Samples covering the acute and convalescent phases of COVID-19 were provided by collaborators in the United States, Italy and Spain. The material from the prospective study consisted of cDNA or gDNA derived from T cells, B-cell-depleted T cells, or PBMCs. Subjects who had been exposed to COVID-19, were actively infected with it, or had recovered from it provided the deeply sampled blood TCRbeta repertoires that made up the dataset. The repertoires were made available in a free public database intended to serve as a resource for research on the immune response to SARS-CoV-2. Samples were obtained from the ongoing ImmuneRACE study (first 160 participants) and from over 1,000 subjects provided by 6 global collaborators. Nearly every sample came with metadata listing a de-identified subject ID, COVID-19 status, age in years and sex. Where HLA class I and class II types were available, the types were taken from metadata supplied by the sample provider, not from assay-based typing. The investigation overall reported the following: How much clinical and demographic metadata was included differed by source and by participant, and the metadata was provided uncurated.

TCRbeta CDR3 regions were amplified from genomic DNA using the immunoSEQ Assay, a bias-controlled multiplex PCR. The paper's processing steps were these. The number of nucleated cells in each sample was estimated from the amplification of reference gene primers within the assay. Sequence reads were collapsed and filtered to measure the absolute abundance of every unique TCRbeta CDR3 rearrangement. Productive Simpson clonality was computed per sample as the square root of Simpson's diversity index over productive rearrangements. In TCRdb, the immuneACCESS table is reduced to in-frame sequences with V and J assigned. These tables do not hold every clone; where another copy was compared, an unresolved V gene accounts for under half, and the others remain unexplained. The DNA gave D and trimming, while V, J and clone size come from that table. For this sample there are roughly 330,000 clones; approximately 89% appear just once. In total, the top ten clones hold about 5.7% of the sample.

Enrolling through a virtual design, the prospective study's participants ranged in age from roughly 18 to 100 years and lived across roughly 23 United States geographic areas. In the prospective study, participants were assigned to cohorts based on the clinical history participants reported in a screening survey and a study questionnaire. ImmuneRACE Cohort 3 recovered participants were defined by two consecutive negative NP/OP PCR tests, healthcare professional clearance, or symptom resolution. In the prospective study, mobile phlebotomists collected whole blood, serum and a nasopharyngeal or oropharyngeal swab from each participant. Over a roughly two-month period, participants in the prospective study had the option of providing additional blood draws and questionnaires. Prospective study blood samples were shipped either frozen or at room temperature before DNA extraction. Points on this clone: This clone's antigen is unknown. The record has no base qualities; no much larger clone is one base away.

This receptor was obtained from a woman aged 25 to 39 who had recovered from COVID-19. The source material was PBMCs or T cells enriched from blood (not recorded which).

The CDR3 has the sequence CASSIGYGGGTYEQYF. The nucleotides are TGTGCCAGTAGTATAGGGTACGGCGGGGGTACCTACGAGCAGTACTTC. The rearranged chain carries TRBV19 and TRBJ2-7; TRBD2 fits 7 bases in the junction. The CDR3 starts with the cysteine, ends with the phenylalanine, and has 16 residues. The kept DNA is CDR3 alone, 48 bases in frame from the first base. Ends trimmed: V by 1 base, J by 2 bases; bases unmatched to a gene: 8. Via the germline V gene (reference sequence), CDR1 is LNHDA and CDR2 SQIVND.